The clone carrying this TCR beta chain was seen only a few times. These data belong to a study of CD8+ T cells in alopecia areata. Looking at the study overall: Oral tofacitinib (5 to 10 mg twice daily) was administered to treated patients.

V shed 6 bases and J shed 4 bases, with 9 bases lying between them. The CDR3 length is 12 residues. Germline assignment: CDR1 LNHDA and CDR2 SQIVND (reference sequence). The sample's treatment: oral pan-JAK inhibitor, 5-10 mg twice daily. After isolation, RNA underwent reverse transcription to generate cDNA as the sequencing template. The assay was immunoSEQ multiplex PCR, and TCRdb's table has in-frame clones only and misses some. This table holds approximately 210,000 clones, approximately 72% found once. The clonotype originates from a human donor with alopecia areata. Sequencing used CD4+ T cells sorted from blood, obtained at approximately week 42, from a patient treated with tofacitinib. The chain joins TRBV19 to TRBJ1-2; D remains ambiguous. The CDR3 region is CASRRSGYGYTF. DNA for the CDR3: TGTGCCAGTAGGAGATCGGGCTATGGCTACACCTTC.